Listed below are T cell receptor beta chains from one sample, sequenced in a study of identical twins. Using its own MiXCR run on the 5' RACE reads, TCRdb lists one record per CDR3 protein. The table includes about 530,000 distinct CDR3 sequences, roughly 15% detected once. The sample was also linked to a second study, of yellow fever vaccine responses in identical twins.

Specimen: CD4+ T cells sorted from blood. The receptors were sampled from a woman aged 18-29 years in good health. The CDR3 runs from the conserved cysteine through the conserved F or W.

j_call v_call cdr3_length cdr3_aa
TRBJ2-1 TRBV27 15 CASTSVRDNYNEQFF
TRBJ2-1 TRBV5-1 16 CASTWGAPSSYNEQFF
TRBJ2-3 TRBV6-1 19 CASSEEPLAGGSSTDTQYF
TRBJ2-2 TRBV10-3 13 CAIQARDTGELFF
TRBJ2-7 TRBV5-4 15 CASRSDQGRGPKQYF
TRBJ2-6 TRBV12-3/TRBV12-4 14 CASSSTAGANVLTF
TRBJ2-1 TRBV2 12 CASRPTGNEQFF
TRBJ2-5 TRBV5-1 19 CASSLTDKGLAGGAETQYF
TRBJ2-2 TRBV6-5 15 CASSYWGQAGGELFF
TRBJ2-1 TRBV11-2 17 CASSSGGGSLSYNEQFF
TRBJ2-7 TRBV3-1 15 CASSRLAGPPYEQYF
TRBJ2-1 TRBV28 15 CASSSIDRYNNEQFF
TRBJ2-3 TRBV7-8 14 CASRRGPTGDTQYF
TRBJ2-2 TRBV7-9 15 CASSPAVCYTGELFF
TRBJ2-3 TRBV5-1 13 CASSSLNRDTQYF
TRBJ2-5 TRBV20-1 12 CSAGDYQETQYF
TRBJ2-5 TRBV11-2 14 CASSRQDRKETQYF
TRBJ1-2 TRBV12-3/TRBV12-4 14 CASGRGAAPRGYTF
TRBJ2-2 TRBV4-1 16 CASSRRLAGGPGELFF
TRBJ2-3 TRBV20-1 14 CSARAPASTDTQYF
TRBJ2-1 TRBV6-1 13 CASRAGTENEQFF
TRBJ2-1 TRBV7-8 15 CASSLLRLSINEQFF
TRBJ2-4 TRBV7-9 14 CASSPSQAKNIQYF
TRBJ1-5 TRBV10-3 13 CAISVTGGQPQHF
TRBJ2-1 TRBV5-1 14 CASSLVAGGDEQFF